This T cell receptor beta chain was profiled in a study of identical twins. This clonotype was seen at least ten times. Germline CDR1 reads MGHRA; CDR2 reads YSYEKL. The CDR3 consists of 14 residues. Trimming stripped 0 bases from V and 0 bases from J, with 4 bases between. TCRdb re-analysed the 5' RACE reads in MiXCR, keeping a single row per CDR3 protein. Counted here are around 340,000 distinct CDR3 sequences, approximately 8.7% occurring once; the ten biggest clones make up under 9.5%. The TCR sequence derives from a woman aged 45-65 years in good health. The chain employs TRBV4-1 and TRBJ2-3; D remains unclear. The material sequenced was naive T cells sorted from blood. The CDR3 sequence: CASSQETSTDTQYF. CDR3 bases: TGCGCCAGCAGCCAAGAGACAAGCACAGATACGCAGTATTTT.